This T cell receptor (beta chain) comes out of a study of shared clonotypes between healthy human individuals. A note on this clone: Its antigen is not identified.

The CDR3 length is 13 residues. Germline V gene sequence: CDR1 LNHDA, CDR2 SQIVND (reference sequence). Trimming cost V 7 bases and J 11 bases, with 17 bases left between them. The data were produced by immunoSEQ multiplex PCR, yet TCRdb's version contains in-frame clones alone and is incomplete. Of a few hundred thousand clones listed, 87% are singletons. General study results and limits: Only blood was sampled; tissue repertoires likely differ.

The receptor was derived from a man aged 18 to 29 in good health. Sequenced: memory CD8+ T cells sorted from blood. Subset defined: CD45RO+ cells pooled with CCR7-negative TemRA cells. The genes are TRBV19 and TRBJ2-2, with D perhaps matching TRBD1 or TRBD2 (8 bases each). The CDR3 loop is CASMWTGTSELFF. Written as DNA, the CDR3 is TGTGCCAGTATGTGGACAGGGACTAGTGAGCTGTTTTTT.